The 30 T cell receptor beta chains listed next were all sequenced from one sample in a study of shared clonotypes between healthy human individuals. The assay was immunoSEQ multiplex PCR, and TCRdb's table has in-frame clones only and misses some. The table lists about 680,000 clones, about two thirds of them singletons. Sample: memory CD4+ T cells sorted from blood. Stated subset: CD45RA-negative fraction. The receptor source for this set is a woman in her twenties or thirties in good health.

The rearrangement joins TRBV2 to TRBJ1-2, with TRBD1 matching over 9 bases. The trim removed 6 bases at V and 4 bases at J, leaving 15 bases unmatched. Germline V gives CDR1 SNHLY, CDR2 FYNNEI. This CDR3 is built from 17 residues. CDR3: CASSPWGTGKLGYGYTF. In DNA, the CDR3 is TGTGCCAGCAGCCCCTGGGGGACAGGGAAGCTCGGCTATGGCTACACCTTC.

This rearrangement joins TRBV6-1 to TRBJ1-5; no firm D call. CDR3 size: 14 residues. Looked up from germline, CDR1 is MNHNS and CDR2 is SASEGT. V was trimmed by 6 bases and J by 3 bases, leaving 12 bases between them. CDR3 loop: CASRGSWVNQPQHF. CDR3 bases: TGTGCCAGCAGAGGGAGTTGGGTCAATCAGCCCCAGCATTTT.

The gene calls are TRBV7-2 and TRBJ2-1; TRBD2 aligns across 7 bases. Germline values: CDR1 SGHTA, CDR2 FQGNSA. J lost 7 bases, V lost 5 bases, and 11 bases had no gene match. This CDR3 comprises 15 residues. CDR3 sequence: CASSPLAAVGNEQFF. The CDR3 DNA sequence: TGTGCCAGCAGCCCTCTAGCGGCCGTGGGAAATGAGCAGTTCTTC.

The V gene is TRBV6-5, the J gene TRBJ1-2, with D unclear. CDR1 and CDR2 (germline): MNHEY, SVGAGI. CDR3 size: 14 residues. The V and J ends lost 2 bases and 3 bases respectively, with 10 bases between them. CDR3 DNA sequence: TGTGCCAGCAGTTACCTGGGCGGTGACTATGGCTACACCTTC. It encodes CASSYLGGDYGYTF.

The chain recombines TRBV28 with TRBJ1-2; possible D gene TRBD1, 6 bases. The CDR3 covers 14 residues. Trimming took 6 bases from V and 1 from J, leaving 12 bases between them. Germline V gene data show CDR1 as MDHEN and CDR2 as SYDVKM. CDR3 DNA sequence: TGTGCCAGCAGCACACACAGGGATAACTATGGCTACACCTTC. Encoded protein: CASSTHRDNYGYTF.

CDR3 region: CASSQDSGWLAGEPQQFF. The CDR3 DNA sequence: TGTGCCAGCAGCCAAGACTCAGGGTGGCTAGCGGGAGAGCCACAGCAGTTCTTC. The chain carries TRBV14 and TRBJ2-1; 10 bases map to TRBD2. There are 18 residues in the CDR3. The junction had 16 bases not matched to a gene; V was cut back by 0 bases and J by 11 bases. CDR1 and CDR2 (germline): SGHDN, FVKESK.

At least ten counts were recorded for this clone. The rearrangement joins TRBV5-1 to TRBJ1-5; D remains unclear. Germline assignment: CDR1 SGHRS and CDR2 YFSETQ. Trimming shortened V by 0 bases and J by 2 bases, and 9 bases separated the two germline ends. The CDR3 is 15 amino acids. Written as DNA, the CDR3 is TGCGCCAGCAGCTTGGGGCTAAGTGGCAATCAGCCCCAGCATTTT. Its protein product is CASSLGLSGNQPQHF.

The CDR3 spells CASSQPGLAYEQYF. The CDR3 DNA reads TGTGCCAGCTCGCAACCGGGACTAGCTTACGAGCAGTACTTC. V and J are TRBV18 and TRBJ2-7; 9 bases agree with TRBD2. J lost 4 bases, V lost 6 bases, and 7 bases had no gene match. Germline CDR1 reads KGHSH; CDR2 reads LQKENI. The length of the CDR3 is 14 residues.

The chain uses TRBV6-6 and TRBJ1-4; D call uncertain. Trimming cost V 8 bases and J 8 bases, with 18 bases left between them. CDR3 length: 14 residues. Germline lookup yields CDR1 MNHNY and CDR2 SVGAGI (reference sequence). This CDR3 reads CASSRDPVGEKLFF. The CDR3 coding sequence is TGTGCCAGCTCCCGGGATCCGGTTGGAGAAAAACTGTTTTTT.

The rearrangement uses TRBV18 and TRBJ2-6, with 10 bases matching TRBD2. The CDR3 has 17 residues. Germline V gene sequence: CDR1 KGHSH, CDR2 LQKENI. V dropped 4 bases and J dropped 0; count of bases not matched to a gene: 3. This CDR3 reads CASSLLAGPSGANVLTF. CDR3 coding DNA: TGTGCCAGCTCACTACTAGCGGGGCCCTCTGGGGCCAACGTCCTGACTTTC.

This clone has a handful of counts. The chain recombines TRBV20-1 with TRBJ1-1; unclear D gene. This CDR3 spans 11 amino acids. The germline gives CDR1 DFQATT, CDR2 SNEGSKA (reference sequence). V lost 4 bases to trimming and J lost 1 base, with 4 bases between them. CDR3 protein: CSANRNTEAFF. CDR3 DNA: TGCAGTGCTAATAGGAACACTGAAGCTTTCTTT.

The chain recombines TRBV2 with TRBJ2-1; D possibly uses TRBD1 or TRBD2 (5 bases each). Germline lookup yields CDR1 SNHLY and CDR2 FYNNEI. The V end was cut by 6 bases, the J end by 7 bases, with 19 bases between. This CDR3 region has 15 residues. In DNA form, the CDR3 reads TGTGCCAGCAGCCCCCCGAGGGGCCCAGCTAATGAGCAGTTCTTC. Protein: CASSPPRGPANEQFF. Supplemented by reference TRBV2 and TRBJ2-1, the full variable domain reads EPEVTQTPSHQVTQMGQEVILRCVPISNHLYFYWYRQILGQKVEFLVSFYNNEISEKSEIFDDQFSVERPDGSNFTLKIRSTKLEDSAMYFCASSPPRGPANEQFFGPGTRLTVL.

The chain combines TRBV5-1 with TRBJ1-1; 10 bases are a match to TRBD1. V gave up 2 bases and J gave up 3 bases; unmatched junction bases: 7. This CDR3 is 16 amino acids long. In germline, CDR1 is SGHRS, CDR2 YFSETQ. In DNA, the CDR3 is TGCGCCAGCAGCTTAAGGACAGGGGGGGTTCACACTGAAGCTTTCTTT. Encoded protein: CASSLRTGGVHTEAFF.

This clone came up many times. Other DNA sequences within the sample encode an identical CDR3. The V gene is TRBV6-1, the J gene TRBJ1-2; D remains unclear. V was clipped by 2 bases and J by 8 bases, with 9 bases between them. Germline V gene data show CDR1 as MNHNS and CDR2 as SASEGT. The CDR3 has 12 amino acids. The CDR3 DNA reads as TGTGCCAGCAGTGAATGGGTCTACGGCTACACCTTC. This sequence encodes CASSEWVYGYTF.

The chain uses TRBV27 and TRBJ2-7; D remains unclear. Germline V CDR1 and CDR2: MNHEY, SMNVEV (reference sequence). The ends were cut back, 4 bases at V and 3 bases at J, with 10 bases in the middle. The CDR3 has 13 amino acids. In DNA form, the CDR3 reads TGTGCCAGCAGTTCCAAACCAGGCTACGAGCAGTACTTC. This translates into CASSSKPGYEQYF.

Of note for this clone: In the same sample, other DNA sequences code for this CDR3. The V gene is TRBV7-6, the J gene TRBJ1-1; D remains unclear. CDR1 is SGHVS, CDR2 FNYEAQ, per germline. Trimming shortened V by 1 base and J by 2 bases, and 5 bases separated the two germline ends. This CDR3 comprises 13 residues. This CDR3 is CASSLESNTEAFF. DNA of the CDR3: TGTGCCAGCAGCTTAGAATCAAACACTGAAGCTTTCTTT.

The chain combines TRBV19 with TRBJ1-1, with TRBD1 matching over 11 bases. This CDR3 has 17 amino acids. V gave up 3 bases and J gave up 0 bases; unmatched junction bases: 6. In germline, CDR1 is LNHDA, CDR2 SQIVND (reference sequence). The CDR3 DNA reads TGTGCCAGTAGTATGGACCGGGACAGGGGGGTGAACACTGAAGCTTTCTTT. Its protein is CASSMDRDRGVNTEAFF.

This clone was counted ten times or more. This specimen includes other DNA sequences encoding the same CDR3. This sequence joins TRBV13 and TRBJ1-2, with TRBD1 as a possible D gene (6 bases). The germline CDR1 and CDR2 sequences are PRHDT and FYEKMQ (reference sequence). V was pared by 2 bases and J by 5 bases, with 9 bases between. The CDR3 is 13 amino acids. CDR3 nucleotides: TGTGCCAGCAGCTTAAGGGGGTCTTATGGCTACACCTTC. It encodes CASSLRGSYGYTF.

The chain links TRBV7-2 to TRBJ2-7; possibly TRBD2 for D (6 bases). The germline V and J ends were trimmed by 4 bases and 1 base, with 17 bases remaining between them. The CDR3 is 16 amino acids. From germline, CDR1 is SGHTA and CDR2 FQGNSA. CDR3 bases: TGTGCCAGCAGCTGGCGGGGTAATCACGCTTCCTACGAGCAGTACTTC. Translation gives CASSWRGNHASYEQYF. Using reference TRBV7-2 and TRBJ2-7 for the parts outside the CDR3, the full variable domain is GAGVSQSPSNKVTEKGKDVELRCDPISGHTALYWYRQSLGQGLEFLIYFQGNSAPDKSGLPSDRFSAERTGGSVSTLTIQRTQQEDSAVYLCASSWRGNHASYEQYFGPGTRLTVT.

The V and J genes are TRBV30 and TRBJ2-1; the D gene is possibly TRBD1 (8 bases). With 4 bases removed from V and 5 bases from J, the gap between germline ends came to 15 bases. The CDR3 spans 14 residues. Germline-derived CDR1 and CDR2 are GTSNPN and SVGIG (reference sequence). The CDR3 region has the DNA TGTGCCTGGAACAACAGGGGGGGGAACAATGAGCAGTTCTTC. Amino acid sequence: CAWNNRGGNNEQFF.

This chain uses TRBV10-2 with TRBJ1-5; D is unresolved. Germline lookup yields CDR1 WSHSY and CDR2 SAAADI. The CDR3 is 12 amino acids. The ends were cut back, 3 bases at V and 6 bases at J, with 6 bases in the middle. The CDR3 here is CASSESGQPQHF. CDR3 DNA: TGCGCCAGCAGTGAATCCGGTCAGCCCCAGCATTTT.

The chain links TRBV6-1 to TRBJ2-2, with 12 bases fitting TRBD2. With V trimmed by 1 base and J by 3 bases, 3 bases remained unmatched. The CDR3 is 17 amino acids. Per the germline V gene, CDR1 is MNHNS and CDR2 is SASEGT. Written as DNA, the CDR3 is TGTGCCAGCAGTGAAGATCTAGCGGGAGGGGACACCGGGGAGCTGTTTTTT. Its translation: CASSEDLAGGDTGELFF.

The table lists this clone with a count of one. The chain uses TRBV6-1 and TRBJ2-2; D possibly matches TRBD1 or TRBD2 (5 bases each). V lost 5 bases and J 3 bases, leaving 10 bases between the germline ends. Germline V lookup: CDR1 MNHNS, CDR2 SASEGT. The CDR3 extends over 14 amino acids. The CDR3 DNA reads TGTGCCAGCAGTAAGGGGACGGACACCGGGGAGCTGTTTTTT. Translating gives CASSKGTDTGELFF.

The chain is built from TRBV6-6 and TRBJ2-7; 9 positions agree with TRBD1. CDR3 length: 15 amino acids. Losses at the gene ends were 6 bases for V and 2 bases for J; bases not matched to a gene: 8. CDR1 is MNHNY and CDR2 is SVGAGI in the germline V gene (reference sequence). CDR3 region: CASRRGQGPPYEQYF. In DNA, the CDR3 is TGTGCCAGCAGGCGAGGACAGGGGCCTCCCTACGAGCAGTACTTC.

CDR3 protein: CASSAGLAGSGDEQFF. The CDR3 DNA reads as TGTGCCAGCAGCGCGGGACTAGCGGGATCCGGCGATGAGCAGTTCTTC. The chain links TRBV9 to TRBJ2-1; 13 positions agree with TRBD2. The germline V gene has CDR1 SGDLS and CDR2 YYNGEE. The CDR3 consists of 16 residues. Trimming removed 3 bases from V and 8 bases from J; junction bases left unmatched: 8.

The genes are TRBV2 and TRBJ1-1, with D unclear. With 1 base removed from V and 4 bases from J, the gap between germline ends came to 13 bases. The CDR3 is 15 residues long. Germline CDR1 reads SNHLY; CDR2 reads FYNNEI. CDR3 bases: TGTGCCAGCAGTGAAGGGACTCGGGCGGTCACTGAAGCTTTCTTT. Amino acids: CASSEGTRAVTEAFF.

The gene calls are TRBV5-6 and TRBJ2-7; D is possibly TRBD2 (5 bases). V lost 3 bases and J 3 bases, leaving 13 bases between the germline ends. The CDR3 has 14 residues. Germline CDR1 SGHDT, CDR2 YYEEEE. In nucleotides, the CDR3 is TGTGCCAGCAGCTCAGGTGGGAGCTACTACGAGCAGTACTTC. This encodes CASSSGGSYYEQYF.

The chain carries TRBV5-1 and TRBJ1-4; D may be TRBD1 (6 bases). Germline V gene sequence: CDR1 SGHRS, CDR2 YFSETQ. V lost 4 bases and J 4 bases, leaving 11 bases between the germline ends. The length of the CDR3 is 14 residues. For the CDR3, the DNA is TGCGCCAGCAGCCAGGGACACCGTAATGAAAAACTGTTTTTT. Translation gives CASSQGHRNEKLFF.

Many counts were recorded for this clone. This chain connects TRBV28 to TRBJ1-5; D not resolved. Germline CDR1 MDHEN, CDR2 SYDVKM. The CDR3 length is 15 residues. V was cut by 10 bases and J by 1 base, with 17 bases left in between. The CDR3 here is CAINSGLGSNQPQHF. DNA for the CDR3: TGTGCCATTAATTCGGGGTTAGGCAGCAATCAGCCCCAGCATTTT.

The CDR3 region is CASSWDGSTGELFF. The DNA for the CDR3 is TGTGCCAGCTCTTGGGACGGATCCACCGGGGAGCTGTTTTTT. The gene calls are TRBV19 and TRBJ2-2, with D possibly called TRBD1 or TRBD2 (5 bases each). CDR1 LNHDA and CDR2 SQIVND come from the germline V gene (reference sequence). V lost 9 bases, J lost 4 bases, and 15 bases lay in between. The CDR3 sequence is 14 residues long.